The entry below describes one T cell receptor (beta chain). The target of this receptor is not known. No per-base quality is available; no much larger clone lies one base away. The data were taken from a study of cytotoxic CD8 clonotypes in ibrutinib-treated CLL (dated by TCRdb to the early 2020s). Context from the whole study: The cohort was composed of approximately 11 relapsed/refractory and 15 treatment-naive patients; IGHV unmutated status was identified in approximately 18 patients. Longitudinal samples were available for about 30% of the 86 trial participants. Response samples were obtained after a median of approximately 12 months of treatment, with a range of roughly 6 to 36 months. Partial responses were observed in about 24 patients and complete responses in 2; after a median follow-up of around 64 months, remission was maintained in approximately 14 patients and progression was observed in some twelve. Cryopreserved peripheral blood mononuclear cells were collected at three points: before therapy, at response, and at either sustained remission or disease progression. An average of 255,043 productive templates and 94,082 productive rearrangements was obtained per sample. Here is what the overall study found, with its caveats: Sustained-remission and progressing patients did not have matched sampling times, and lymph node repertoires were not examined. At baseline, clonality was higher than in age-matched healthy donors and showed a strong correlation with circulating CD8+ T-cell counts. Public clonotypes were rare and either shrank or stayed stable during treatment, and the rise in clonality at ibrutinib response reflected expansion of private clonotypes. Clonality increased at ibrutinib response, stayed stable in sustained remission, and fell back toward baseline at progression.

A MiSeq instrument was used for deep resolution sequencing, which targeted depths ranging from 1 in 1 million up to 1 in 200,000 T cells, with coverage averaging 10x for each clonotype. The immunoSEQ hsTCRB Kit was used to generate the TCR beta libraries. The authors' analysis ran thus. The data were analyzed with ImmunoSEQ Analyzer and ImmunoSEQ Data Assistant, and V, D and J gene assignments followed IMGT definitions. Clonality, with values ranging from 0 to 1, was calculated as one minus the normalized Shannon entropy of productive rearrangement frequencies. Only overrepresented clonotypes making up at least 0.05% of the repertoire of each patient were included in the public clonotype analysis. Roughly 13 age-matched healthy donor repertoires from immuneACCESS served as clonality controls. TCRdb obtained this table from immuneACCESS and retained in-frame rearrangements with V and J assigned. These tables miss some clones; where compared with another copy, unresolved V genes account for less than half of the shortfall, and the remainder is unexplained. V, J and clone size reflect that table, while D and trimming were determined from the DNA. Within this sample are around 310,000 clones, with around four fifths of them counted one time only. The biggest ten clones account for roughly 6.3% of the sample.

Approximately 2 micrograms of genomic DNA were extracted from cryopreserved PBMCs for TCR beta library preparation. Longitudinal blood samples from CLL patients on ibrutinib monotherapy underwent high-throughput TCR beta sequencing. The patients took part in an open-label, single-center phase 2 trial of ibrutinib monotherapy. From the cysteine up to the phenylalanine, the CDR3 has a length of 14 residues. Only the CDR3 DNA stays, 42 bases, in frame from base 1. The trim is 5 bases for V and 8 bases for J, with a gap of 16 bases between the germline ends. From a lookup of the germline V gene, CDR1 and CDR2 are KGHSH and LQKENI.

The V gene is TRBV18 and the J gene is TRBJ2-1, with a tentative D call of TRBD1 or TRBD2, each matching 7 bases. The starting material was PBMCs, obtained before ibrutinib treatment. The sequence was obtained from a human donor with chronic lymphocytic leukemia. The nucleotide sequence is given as TGTGCCAGCTCATCCAGGGGGGGCAGCGATGAGCAGTTCTTC. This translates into CASSSRGGSDEQFF.